This entry is about one T cell receptor beta chain. These data are taken from a study of T-cell memory formation after mild COVID-19. The V gene lost 2 bases and the J gene lost 3 bases, with 11 bases spanning the gap. This CDR3 comprises 14 residues. CDR1 and CDR2 (germline): DFQATT, SNEGSKA (reference sequence). TCR alpha and TCR beta cDNA libraries carrying sample barcodes and UMIs were produced by 5'RACE using constant-segment primers. Via MiXCR, TCRdb re-called the 5' RACE reads, giving one row per CDR3 protein. The data contain 470,000 or so distinct CDR3 sequences, roughly 18% of them singletons.

The specimen sequenced was PBMCs or a T cell subset sorted from them (not recorded which). V usage is TRBV20-1 and J usage is TRBJ1-5; a weak D match, TRBD1 (5 bases). The receptor comes from a man younger than 35 who had mild COVID-19 (a few samples of this study predate the infection). Cell type and time point are not known. For the CDR3, the DNA is TGCAGTGCTAGAACCGGGACCGTCAATCAGCCCCAGCATTTT. This translates into CSARTGTVNQPQHF.